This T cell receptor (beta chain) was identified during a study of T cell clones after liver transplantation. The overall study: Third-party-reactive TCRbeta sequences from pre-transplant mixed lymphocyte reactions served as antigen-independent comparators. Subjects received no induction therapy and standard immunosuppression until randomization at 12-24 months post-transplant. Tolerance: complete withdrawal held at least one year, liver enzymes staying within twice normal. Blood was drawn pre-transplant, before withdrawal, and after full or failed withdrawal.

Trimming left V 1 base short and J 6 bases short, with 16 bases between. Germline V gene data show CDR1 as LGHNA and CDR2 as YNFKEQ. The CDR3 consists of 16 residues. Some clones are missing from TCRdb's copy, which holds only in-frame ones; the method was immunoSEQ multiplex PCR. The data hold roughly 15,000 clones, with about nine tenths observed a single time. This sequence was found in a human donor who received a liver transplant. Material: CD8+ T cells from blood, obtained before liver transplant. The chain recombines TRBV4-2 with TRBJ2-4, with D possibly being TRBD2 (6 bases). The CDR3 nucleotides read TGTGCCAGCAGCCAAGGGGAGGAGGGGTGGAGAAACATTCAGTACTTC. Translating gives CASSQGEEGWRNIQYF.